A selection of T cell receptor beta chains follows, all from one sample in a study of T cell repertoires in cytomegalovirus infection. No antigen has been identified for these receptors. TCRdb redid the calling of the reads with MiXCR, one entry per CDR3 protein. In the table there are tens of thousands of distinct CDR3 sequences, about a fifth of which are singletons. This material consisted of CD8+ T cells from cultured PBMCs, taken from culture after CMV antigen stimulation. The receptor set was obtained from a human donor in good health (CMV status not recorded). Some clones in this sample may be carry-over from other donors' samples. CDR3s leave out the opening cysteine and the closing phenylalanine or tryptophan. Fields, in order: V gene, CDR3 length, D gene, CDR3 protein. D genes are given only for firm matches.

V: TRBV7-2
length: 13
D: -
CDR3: ASSPTGSSGIGQF

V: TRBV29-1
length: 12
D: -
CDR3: SVDPAGNTGELF

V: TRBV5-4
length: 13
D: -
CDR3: ASRPRQGVFYGYT

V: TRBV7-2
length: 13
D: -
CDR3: ASSSRDRPNTEAF

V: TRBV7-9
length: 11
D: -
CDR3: ASTGRVNYGYT

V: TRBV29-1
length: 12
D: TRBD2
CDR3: SACSGGPEETQY

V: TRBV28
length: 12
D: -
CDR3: ASSPTGSSYEQY

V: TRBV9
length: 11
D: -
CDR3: ASSVSSSYEQY

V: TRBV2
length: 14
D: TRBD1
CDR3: ASITTTGTGTNGYT

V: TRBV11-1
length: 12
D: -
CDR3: ASSLVGSGPGAF

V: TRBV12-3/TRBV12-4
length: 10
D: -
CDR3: ASSFGNTEAF

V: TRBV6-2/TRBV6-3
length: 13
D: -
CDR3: ASSYSTGQHQPQH

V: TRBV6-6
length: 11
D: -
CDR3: ASGRVSYNEQF

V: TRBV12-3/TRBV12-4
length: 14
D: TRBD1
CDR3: ASSRNTGATTNEQF

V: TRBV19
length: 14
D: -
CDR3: ASHRGDGAPVTEAF

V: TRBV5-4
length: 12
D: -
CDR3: ASSATGRNTEAF

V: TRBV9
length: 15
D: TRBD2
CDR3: ASSVGEGSGRAGEQF

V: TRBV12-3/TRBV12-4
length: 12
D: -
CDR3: ASSLAGGTDTQY

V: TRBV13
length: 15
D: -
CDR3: ASSTGGTALSTDTQY

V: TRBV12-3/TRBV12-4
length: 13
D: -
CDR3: ASRGNDRVSNIQY

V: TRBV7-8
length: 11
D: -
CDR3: ASSVPMNTEAF

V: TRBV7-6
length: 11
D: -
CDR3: ASSPMISYEQY

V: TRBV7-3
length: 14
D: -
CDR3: ASSFPRVLGANVLT

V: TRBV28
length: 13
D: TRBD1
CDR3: ASRVTGGSNQPQH

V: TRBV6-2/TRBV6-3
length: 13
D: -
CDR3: ASTQYGGAWDEQY

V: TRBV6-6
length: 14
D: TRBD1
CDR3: ASSYRPGTAPEKLF

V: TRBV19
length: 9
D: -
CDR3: ASMQGNEQF

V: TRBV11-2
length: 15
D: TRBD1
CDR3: ASSLDQTRGPGGRAF

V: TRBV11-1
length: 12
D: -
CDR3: ASTLGANTGELF

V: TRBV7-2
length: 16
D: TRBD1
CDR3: ASSTWTRQGGGNQPQH

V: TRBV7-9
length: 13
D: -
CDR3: ASSIQGGAYNEQF

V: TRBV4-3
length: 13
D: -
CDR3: ASSQDSNSDNEQF

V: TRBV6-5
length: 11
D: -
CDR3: ASRRGSSYEQY

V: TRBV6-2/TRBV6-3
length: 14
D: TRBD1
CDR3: ASSPTIRQGKYEQY

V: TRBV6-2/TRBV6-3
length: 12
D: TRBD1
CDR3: ASSYDRGPRELF

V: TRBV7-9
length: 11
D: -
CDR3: ASRSGGDNEQF

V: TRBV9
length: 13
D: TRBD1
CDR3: ASSVGQGRDYGYT

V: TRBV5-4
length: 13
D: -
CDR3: ASSFSPFPTDTQY

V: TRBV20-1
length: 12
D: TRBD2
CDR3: SANGEGRSDEQF

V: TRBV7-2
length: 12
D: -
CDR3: ASSLAREIDEQY

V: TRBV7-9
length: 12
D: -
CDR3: ASSLAVGANVLT

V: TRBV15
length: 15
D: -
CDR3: ATSRDFAWSSGNTIY

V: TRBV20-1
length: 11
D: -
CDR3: SARDRRGGPAF

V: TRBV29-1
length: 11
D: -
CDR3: SVVTGGKTEAF

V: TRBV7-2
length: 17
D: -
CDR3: ASSLKPGSSPGGANVLT

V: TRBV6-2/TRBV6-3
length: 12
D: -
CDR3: ASSYSRGNTEAF

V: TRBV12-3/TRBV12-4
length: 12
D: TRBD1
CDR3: ASKPGQGNNEQF

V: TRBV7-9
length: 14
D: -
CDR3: ASSLMGKGGNQPQH

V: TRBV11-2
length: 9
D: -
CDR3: ATGLFYEQY

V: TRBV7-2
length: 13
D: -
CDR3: ASSSPSGVPYEQY

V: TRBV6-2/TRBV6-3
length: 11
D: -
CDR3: ASSLQGYNEQF

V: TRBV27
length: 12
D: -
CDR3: ASSPSSSYNEQF

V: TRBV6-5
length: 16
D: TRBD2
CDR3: ASRLRVGLARSGGTQY

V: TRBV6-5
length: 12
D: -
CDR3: ASSYRRTQETQY

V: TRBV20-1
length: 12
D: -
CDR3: SAPSASSYNEQF

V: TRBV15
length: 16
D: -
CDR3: ATSRDLTLDRLAGELF

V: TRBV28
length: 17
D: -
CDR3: ASSLHLAISGYSSYEQY

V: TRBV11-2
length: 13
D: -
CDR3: ASSLAGRGTDTQY

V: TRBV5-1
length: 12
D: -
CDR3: ASSLDRGSYGYT